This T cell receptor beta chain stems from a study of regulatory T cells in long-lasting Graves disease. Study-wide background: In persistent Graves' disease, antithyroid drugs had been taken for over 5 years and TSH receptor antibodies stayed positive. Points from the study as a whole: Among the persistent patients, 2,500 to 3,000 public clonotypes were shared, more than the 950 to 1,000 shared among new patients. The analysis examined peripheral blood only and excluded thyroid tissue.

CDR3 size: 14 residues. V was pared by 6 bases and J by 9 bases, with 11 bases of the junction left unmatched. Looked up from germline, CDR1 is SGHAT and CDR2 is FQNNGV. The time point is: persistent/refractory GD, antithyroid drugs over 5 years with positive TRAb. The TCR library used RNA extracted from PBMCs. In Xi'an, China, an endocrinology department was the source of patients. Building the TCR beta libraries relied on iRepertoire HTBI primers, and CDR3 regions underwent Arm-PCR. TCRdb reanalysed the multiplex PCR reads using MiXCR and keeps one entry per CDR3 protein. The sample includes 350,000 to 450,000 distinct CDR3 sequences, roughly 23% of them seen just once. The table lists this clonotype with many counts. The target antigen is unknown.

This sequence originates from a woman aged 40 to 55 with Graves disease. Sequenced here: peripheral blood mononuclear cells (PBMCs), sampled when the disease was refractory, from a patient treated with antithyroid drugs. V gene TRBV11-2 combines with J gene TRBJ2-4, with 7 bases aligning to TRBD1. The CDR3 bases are TGTGCCAGCAGTTCAACAGGGGTCAGGGGCATTCAGTACTTC. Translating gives CASSSTGVRGIQYF.